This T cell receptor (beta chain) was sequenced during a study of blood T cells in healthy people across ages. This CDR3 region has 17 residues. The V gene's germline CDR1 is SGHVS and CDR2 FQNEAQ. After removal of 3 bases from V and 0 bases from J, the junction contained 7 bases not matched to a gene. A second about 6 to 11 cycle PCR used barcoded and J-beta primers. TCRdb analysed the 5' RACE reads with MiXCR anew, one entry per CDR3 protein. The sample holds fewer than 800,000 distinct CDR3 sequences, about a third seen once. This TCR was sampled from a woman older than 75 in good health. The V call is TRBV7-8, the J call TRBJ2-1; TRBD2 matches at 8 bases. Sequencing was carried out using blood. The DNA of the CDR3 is TGTGCCAGCAGCTTTTCTGTAGCGGGAAGCTCCTACAATGAGCAGTTCTTC. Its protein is CASSFSVAGSSYNEQFF.